This entry lists 23 T cell receptor beta chains sequenced from one sample in a study of shared clonotypes between healthy human individuals. The assay was immunoSEQ multiplex PCR, and TCRdb's table has in-frame clones only and misses some. The sample lists about 110,000 clones; 68% were seen once. The sequenced sample was memory CD8+ T cells sorted from blood. Indicated subset: CD45RO+ cells pooled with CCR7-negative TemRA cells. The origin of the receptors is a woman in her twenties or thirties in good health.

The sample holds a few counts of this clone. The genes are TRBV7-9 and TRBJ2-2; D gene ambiguous. This CDR3 comprises 14 residues. Germline V lookup: CDR1 SEHNR, CDR2 FQNEAQ (reference sequence). Trimming shortened V by 5 bases and J by 2 bases, and 9 bases separated the two germline ends. CDR3 DNA: TGTGCCAGCAGCCCTATGGACAACACCGGGGAGCTGTTTTTT. Translated, it gives CASSPMDNTGELFF.

The chain employs TRBV4-2 and TRBJ1-1; 7 nucleotides agree with TRBD1. Trimming took 8 bases from V and 3 from J; bases not matched to a gene: 12. The CDR3 sequence is 15 residues long. CDR1 and CDR2 from the germline V gene are LGHNA and YNFKEQ. The CDR3 DNA sequence: TGTGCCAGCTCCCCTCAGGGGGAGGAGGACACTGAAGCTTTCTTT. Protein sequence: CASSPQGEEDTEAFF.

With regard to this clone: One end of the junction varies from germline; a read error may be responsible. This rearrangement joins TRBV2 to TRBJ1-2; D ambiguous. The CDR3 spans 11 residues. Per the germline V gene, CDR1 is SNHLY and CDR2 is FYNNEI. CDR3 nucleotide sequence: TGTGCCAGCAGTGATTGGTCAGAGGTCTCCTTC. Translated: CASSDWSEVSF.

The J gene is TRBJ1-2, the V gene TRBV5-1; D unclear. Deletions cut 5 bases from V and 1 base from J, with 12 bases between. Germline V gene lookup returns CDR1 SGHRS and CDR2 YFSETQ. This CDR3 region has 14 residues. The CDR3, as DNA: TGCGCCAGCAGTCCAGACACGAGTAACTATGGCTACACCTTC. Protein sequence: CASSPDTSNYGYTF.

The CDR3 here is CASSSGDRVTEAFF. The DNA for the CDR3 is TGTGCCAGCAGCTCTGGGGACAGGGTAACTGAAGCTTTCTTT. The V call is TRBV5-4, the J call TRBJ1-1, with 9 bases that match TRBD1. The junction had 5 bases not matched to a gene; V was cut back by 3 bases and J by 5 bases. The CDR3 covers 14 residues. From germline, CDR1 is SGHNT and CDR2 YYREEE (reference sequence).

The chain uses TRBV14 and TRBJ2-6; 9 bases map to TRBD1. The CDR3 runs to 20 residues. Germline V lookup: CDR1 SGHDN, CDR2 FVKESK. The J segment lost 2 bases and the V segment lost 4 bases, leaving 15 bases of the junction unmatched. CDR3: CASSPNRGRVSPPGANVLTF. The CDR3 region has the DNA TGTGCCAGCAGCCCAAACAGGGGGCGCGTGTCTCCTCCTGGGGCCAACGTCCTGACTTTC.

The chain carries TRBV4-1 and TRBJ2-3; the D gene is possibly TRBD1 (7 bases). This CDR3 has 16 residues. V was clipped by 0 bases and J by 3 bases, with 13 bases between them. CDR1 is MGHRA and CDR2 is YSYEKL in the germline V gene. CDR3 loop: CASSQDGQGGTDTQYF. The CDR3, as DNA: TGCGCCAGCAGCCAAGATGGGCAGGGGGGTACAGATACGCAGTATTTT.

The chain recombines TRBV7-9 with TRBJ2-3, with 10 bases fitting TRBD2. With 3 bases clipped from V and 4 bases from J, the junction kept 16 bases outside the gene matches. CDR1 is SEHNR, CDR2 FQNEAQ, per germline (reference sequence). The CDR3 extends over 19 amino acids. CDR3 region: CASSLWFVAGGPSADTQYF. The CDR3 DNA follows: TGTGCCAGCAGCTTGTGGTTTGTAGCGGGAGGCCCGTCGGCAGATACGCAGTATTTT.

The V call is TRBV4-2, the J call TRBJ2-5; D not resolved. The germline V gene encodes CDR1 LGHNA and CDR2 YNFKEQ. Trimming left V 4 bases short and J 4 bases short, with 19 bases between. The CDR3 runs to 16 residues. CDR3 residues: CASSPEYRVPPETQYF. The CDR3, as DNA: TGTGCCAGCAGCCCAGAGTATCGGGTACCCCCAGAGACCCAGTACTTC.

This rearrangement joins TRBV6-1 to TRBJ2-1; D gene uncertain. V lost 4 bases and J 5 bases, leaving 3 bases between the germline ends. CDR3 length equals 11 residues. The germline V gene has CDR1 MNHNS and CDR2 SASEGT. The CDR3 DNA is TGTGCCAGCAGTGCGCACAATGAGCAGTTCTTC. This sequence encodes CASSAHNEQFF.

Only a few counts were recorded for this clone. This chain uses TRBV6-5 with TRBJ2-3; no reliable D call. The CDR3 is 16 residues long. V shed 0 bases and J shed 2 bases, with 12 bases lying between them. Germline CDR1 reads MNHEY; CDR2 reads SVGAGI. The CDR3 DNA follows: TGTGCCAGCAGTTACTCGAAGGAAATACCCACAGATACGCAGTATTTT. As protein: CASSYSKEIPTDTQYF.

With respect to this clone: A far more abundant clone sits one base away, making this likely a read error. This chain links TRBV7-9 with TRBJ2-5; D is ambiguous. Per germline, CDR1 SEHNR and CDR2 FQNEAQ (reference sequence). CDR3 length: 13 residues. The CDR3 DNA follows: TGTGCCAGCAGCTTAGCGGGCCAAGAGGCCCAGTACTTC. Its translation: CASSLAGQEAQYF.

The rearrangement joins TRBV18 to TRBJ2-7; 13 bases align to TRBD2. V lost 4 bases and J lost 3; bases outside the gene matches: 0. The CDR3 extends over 14 amino acids. From germline, CDR1 is KGHSH and CDR2 LQKENI. The chain's CDR3 is CASSRTSGSYEQYF. CDR3 in DNA: TGTGCCAGCTCACGGACTAGCGGGAGCTACGAGCAGTACTTC.

The chain employs TRBV15 and TRBJ2-1; D remains unclear. The CDR3 covers 14 residues. V lost 0 bases and J lost 5, with 8 bases in between. Germline V gene sequence: CDR1 LNHNV, CDR2 YYDKDF (reference sequence). The CDR3 loop reads CATSRDRLDNEQFF. The CDR3, as DNA: TGTGCCACCAGCAGAGATCGGCTTGACAATGAGCAGTTCTTC.

This clone has only one observation. The J gene is TRBJ1-1, the V gene TRBV7-8; D is uncertain. This CDR3 spans 13 amino acids. The germline V gene has CDR1 SGHVS and CDR2 FQNEAQ. Trimming removed 5 bases from V and 0 bases from J, with 7 bases in between. CDR3 amino acids: CASSTYLNTEAFF. CDR3 in DNA: TGTGCCAGCAGCACGTACTTGAACACTGAAGCTTTCTTT.

This clone appeared a few times. This chain links TRBV9 with TRBJ2-2; D may correspond to TRBD1 or TRBD2 (5 bases each). Germline CDR1 reads SGDLS; CDR2 reads YYNGEE. The CDR3 is 16 residues long. V lost 0 bases to trimming and J lost 5 bases, with 14 bases between them. The CDR3 coding sequence is TGTGCCAGCAGCGTAGCAGACGGGGCGAGTACCGGGGAGCTGTTTTTT. The encoded protein is CASSVADGASTGELFF. The entire variable domain, with the rest obtained from reference TRBV9 and TRBJ2-2, is as follows: DSGVTQTPKHLITATGQRVTLRCSPRSGDLSVYWYQQSLDQGLQFLIQYYNGEERAKGNILERFSAQQFPDLHSELNLSSLELGDSALYFCASSVADGASTGELFFGEGSRLTVL.

This chain connects TRBV25-1 to TRBJ2-7, with D hard to call. Germline V lookup: CDR1 MGHDK, CDR2 SYGVNS. The CDR3 spans 13 residues. V shed 6 bases and J shed 0 bases, with 9 bases lying between them. CDR3 DNA sequence: TGTGCCAGCAGCCACACAACCTCCTACGAGCAGTACTTC. Amino acid sequence: CASSHTTSYEQYF.

This clone has a handful of counts. The chain employs TRBV28 and TRBJ2-7, with 10 positions matching TRBD1. There are 15 residues in the CDR3. After removal of 1 base from V and 3 bases from J, the junction contained 3 bases not matched to a gene. Germline CDR1 is MDHEN and CDR2 is SYDVKM. DNA of the CDR3: TGTGCCAGCAGTTTATTCCGGGACAGGGGCTACGAGCAGTACTTC. Its translation is CASSLFRDRGYEQYF.

The chain links TRBV25-1 to TRBJ2-7, with a possible D match to TRBD2 (6 bases). V was clipped by 6 bases and J by 1 base, with 22 bases between them. CDR1 is MGHDK and CDR2 is SYGVNS in the germline V gene. The length of the CDR3 is 17 residues. CDR3 in DNA: TGTGCCAGCAGCACACACGGGGGAACGGACAAGTCCTACGAGCAGTACTTC. It translates to CASSTHGGTDKSYEQYF.

This clone came up many times. The chain joins TRBV25-1 to TRBJ2-5; TRBD1 aligns across 9 bases. Germline CDR1 is MGHDK and CDR2 is SYGVNS. V shed 4 bases, J shed 0 bases, and the junction held 3 bases outside the gene matches. This CDR3 has 15 amino acids. The CDR3 coding sequence is TGTGCCAGCAGTGGGGGACAGGGCAACCAAGAGACCCAGTACTTC. Protein product: CASSGGQGNQETQYF.

The V call is TRBV6-5, the J call TRBJ1-1; maybe TRBD1 (6 bases). This CDR3 has 14 amino acids. The germline V gene has CDR1 MNHEY and CDR2 SVGAGI. Trimming removed 2 bases from V and 4 bases from J, with 11 bases in between. CDR3 bases: TGTGCCAGCAGTTACGAGGGGGTGGGCACTGAAGCTTTCTTT. This gives the protein CASSYEGVGTEAFF.

This clone was seen only once. The chain has TRBV19 and TRBJ1-1; TRBD1 is a possible D gene (6 bases). CDR1 and CDR2 from the germline V gene are LNHDA and SQIVND (reference sequence). The CDR3 loop spans 18 amino acids. The V and J ends lost 3 bases and 1 base respectively, with 21 bases between them. The CDR3 here is CASSIWAGAQVTNTEAFF. CDR3 bases: TGTGCCAGTAGTATCTGGGCAGGGGCCCAGGTAACGAACACTGAAGCTTTCTTT.

The chain is built from TRBV28 and TRBJ1-6; the D is unclear. The ends were cut back, 6 bases at V and 7 bases at J, with 13 bases in the middle. The CDR3 consists of 14 residues. Germline V gene data show CDR1 as MDHEN and CDR2 as SYDVKM. The DNA for the CDR3 is TGTGCCAGCAGAATCGCAGTAGGCAATTCACCCCTCCACTTT. This codes for CASRIAVGNSPLHF. The complete variable domain, with remaining parts taken from reference TRBV28 and TRBJ1-6, reads DVKVTQSSRYLVKRTGEKVFLECVQDMDHENMFWYRQDPGLGLRLIYFSYDVKMKEKGDIPEGYSVSREKKERFSLILESASTNQTSMYLCASRIAVGNSPLHFGNGTRLTVT.